These T cell receptor beta chains were read from a single sample in a study of T cell responses to AZD1222 COVID-19 vaccine. The method was immunoSEQ multiplex PCR; TCRdb's version includes in-frame clones alone and lacks a portion of them. The table records roughly 100,000 clones, about 89% of them present only once. Specimen: peripheral blood, collected 28 days after the second AZD1222 dose. The receptors stem from an adult who received the AZD1222 COVID-19 vaccine. CDR3s include the opening cysteine and the closing phenylalanine or tryptophan. The D gene is left open where the match is weak. Clone size is stated in some rows and not others, as once, few, many or a class when expanded.

>-|TRBJ2-2|TRBV5-1|16|-
TGCGCCAGCAGTTTAAGACTAGAGGCGAACACCGGGGAGCTGTTTTTT
CASSLRLEANTGELFF
>-|TRBJ1-1|TRBV6-2/TRBV6-3|16|-
TGTGCCAGCAGTTACGGGCGCGGGGCAGGGAACACTGAAGCTTTCTTT
CASSYGRGAGNTEAFF
>-|TRBJ2-3|TRBV7-2|15|TRBD2
TGTGCCAGCAAGCTTAGATCAGCGGGAGCAGATACGCAGTATTTT
CASKLRSAGADTQYF
>-|TRBJ1-1|TRBV28|14|-
TGTGCCAGCAGTTTTTTCGGGACGAACACTGAAGCTTTCTTT
CASSFFGTNTEAFF
>-|TRBJ1-2|TRBV4-1|17|-
TGCGCCAGCAGCCAAGATCCTCAAAGTGGACAGTCCTATGGCTACACCTTC
CASSQDPQSGQSYGYTF
>-|TRBJ1-5|TRBV28|15|TRBD1
TGTGCCAGCAGTAGACAGACAGGGGGGATTCAGCCCCAGCATTTT
CASSRQTGGIQPQHF
>-|TRBJ1-5|TRBV18|14|TRBD1
TGTGCCAGCTCACCCGACAGGGGGTATCAGCCCCAGCATTTT
CASSPDRGYQPQHF
>-|TRBJ1-4|TRBV5-1|15|-
TGCGCCAGCAGCCGGGTCCCAGATGGTAATGAAAAACTGTTTTTT
CASSRVPDGNEKLFF
>-|TRBJ2-7|TRBV19|17|-
TGTGCCAGTAGCGTTGGAACGGGGGTAGCCATGGGCTACGAGCAGTACTTC
CASSVGTGVAMGYEQYF
>-|TRBJ2-6|TRBV5-1|16|-
TGCGCCAGCAGCTTGGCCATAGGGATAGGGGCCAACGTCCTGACTTTC
CASSLAIGIGANVLTF
>once|TRBJ2-5|TRBV7-7|15|-
TGTGCTAGCAGCCCTACGGGCCTAAGGCGAGAGACCCAGTACTTC
CASSPTGLRRETQYF
>-|TRBJ2-1|TRBV28|15|TRBD2
TGTGCCAGCACTGGGGGGACTAACTCCTACAATGAGCAGTTCTTC
CASTGGTNSYNEQFF
>few|TRBJ2-7|TRBV5-1|15|-
TGCGCCAGCAGCTTGGTTAGCGGTGCTGTCTACGAGCAGTACTTC
CASSLVSGAVYEQYF
>once|TRBJ1-1|TRBV30|14|-
TGTGCCTGGAGTGGAGGACGTAGGAACACTGAAGCTTTCTTT
CAWSGGRRNTEAFF
>-|TRBJ1-1|TRBV2|15|TRBD1
TGTGCCAGCAGACCCCGACAGGGTCGGAACACTGAAGCTTTCTTT
CASRPRQGRNTEAFF
>-|TRBJ1-3|TRBV5-1|14|TRBD1
TGCGCCAGCAGCCCTGGGACAGTAGGAAACACCATATATTTT
CASSPGTVGNTIYF
>-|TRBJ1-5|TRBV28|15|-
TGTGCCAGCAGTCCAACGGGGGCAGGCAATCAGCCCCAGCATTTT
CASSPTGAGNQPQHF
>few|TRBJ1-2|TRBV12-3/TRBV12-4|13|-
TGTGCCAGCAGTTTAAACAGAAACTATGGCTACACCTTC
CASSLNRNYGYTF
>-|TRBJ1-2|TRBV14|13|-
TGTGCCAGCAGCCAGGGGATAAACTATGGCTACACCTTC
CASSQGINYGYTF
>-|TRBJ2-1|TRBV27|16|TRBD2
TGTGCCAGCAGTTCGCCCCTAGCGGGAGGGCGAAGGGAGCAGTTCTTC
CASSSPLAGGRREQFF
>-|TRBJ1-2|TRBV7-2|12|-
TGTGCCAGCAGCATCCAGAACTATGGCTACACCTTC
CASSIQNYGYTF
>-|TRBJ2-1|TRBV5-1|14|-
TGCGCCAGCAGCTTGGCGGTCTCCTACAATGAGCAGTTCTTC
CASSLAVSYNEQFF
>once|TRBJ1-5|TRBV19|14|-
TGTGCCAGTAGTATGGGAGGGATTGGTCAGCCCCAGCATTTT
CASSMGGIGQPQHF
>-|TRBJ2-7|TRBV29-1|13|TRBD1
TGCAGCGTCAGGGGGCGAAGCTCCTACGAGCAGTACTTC
CSVRGRSSYEQYF
>-|TRBJ1-1|TRBV6-2/TRBV6-3|15|-
TGTGCCAGCAGTTACCGGCGGAGTGAGAACACTGAAGCTTTCTTT
CASSYRRSENTEAFF
>-|TRBJ2-5|TRBV27|19|TRBD1
TGTGCCAGCAGTTTTCTCCCGGGACAGGGGGGTAGTGGAAAAGAGACCCAGTACTTC
CASSFLPGQGGSGKETQYF
>-|TRBJ2-6|TRBV6-5|15|-
TGTGCCAGCACTCGAGCGTCCTCTGGGGCCAACGTCCTGACTTTC
CASTRASSGANVLTF
>-|TRBJ1-1|TRBV29-1|13|-
TGCAGCGTTGAAGGGCAGGGTAAAACTGAAGCTTTCTTT
CSVEGQGKTEAFF
>-|TRBJ1-6|TRBV18|15|TRBD1
TGTGCCAGCTCACTAGGACAGGGGGTAAATTCACCCCTCCACTTT
CASSLGQGVNSPLHF
>-|TRBJ2-2|TRBV18|20|TRBD2
TGTGCCAGCTCACCAAAGCGTGCGGGACTAGCGGGAGGCAACACCGGGGAGCTGTTTTTT
CASSPKRAGLAGGNTGELFF
>-|TRBJ2-5|TRBV3-1/TRBV3-2|13|-
TGTGCCAGCAGCCCCCGGGAACAAGAGACCCAGTACTTC
CASSPREQETQYF
>-|TRBJ1-4|TRBV30|12|-
TGTGCCTGGAGCGGGGGAAGTGAAAAACTGTTTTTT
CAWSGGSEKLFF
>-|TRBJ1-6|TRBV7-6|16|TRBD1
TGTGCCAGCAGCTTGGGCTCACAGGGGATTAATTCACCCCTCCACTTT
CASSLGSQGINSPLHF
>-|TRBJ1-5|TRBV18|15|TRBD1
TGTGCCAGCTCACTTTACAGGGGGCTGGAGCAGCCCCAGCATTTT
CASSLYRGLEQPQHF
>-|TRBJ2-1|TRBV1|16|-
TGCACCAGCAGCCAAGAGAGCCTAGCGGGAGTGAATGAGCAGTTCTTC
CTSSQESLAGVNEQFF
>-|TRBJ2-2|TRBV30|15|-
TGTGCCTGGAGCCCCGGGCCCGCGAACACCGGGGAGCTGTTTTTT
CAWSPGPANTGELFF
>-|TRBJ1-5|TRBV19|14|-
TGTGCCAGTAGTCCGGGAATAAGCAATCAGCCCCAGCATTTT
CASSPGISNQPQHF
>-|TRBJ1-2|TRBV7-9|15|TRBD1
TGTGCCAGCAGCTTGGGGGGGACAGGGGACTATGGCTACACCTTC
CASSLGGTGDYGYTF
>-|TRBJ2-7|TRBV5-1|14|TRBD2
TGCGCCAGCAGCTTGTCTAGCGGGGGGTACGAGCAGTACTTC
CASSLSSGGYEQYF
>-|TRBJ1-2|TRBV4-1|13|-
TGCGCCAGCAGCCAAGTAACGAACTATGGCTACACCTTC
CASSQVTNYGYTF
>-|TRBJ2-2|TRBV18|13|-
TGTGCCAGCTCAATGGGTGTAGTGGAGGAGCTGTTTTTT
CASSMGVVEELFF
>once|TRBJ2-1|TRBV9|15|TRBD2
TGTGCCAGCAGCGTAGCCACTAGCGGGGTCAATGAGCAGTTCTTC
CASSVATSGVNEQFF
>-|TRBJ2-7|TRBV5-1|17|TRBD2
TGCGCCAGCAGCCTGGGACTAGCGGGAGGGCTGAGTCACGAGCAGTACTTC
CASSLGLAGGLSHEQYF
>-|TRBJ2-1|TRBV3-1/TRBV3-2|13|-
TGTGCCAGCAGCCTCCCCCGGGGGAATGAGCAGTTCTTC
CASSLPRGNEQFF
>-|TRBJ2-7|TRBV7-9|17|-
TGTGCCAGCAGCTTAGCACGTAAAACGGAATCTCATTACGAGCAGTACTTC
CASSLARKTESHYEQYF
>once|TRBJ2-2|TRBV19|16|-
TGTGCCAGTAGTAGGGAGGACAGGGCGGGGGCCGGGGAGCTGTTTTTT
CASSREDRAGAGELFF
>-|TRBJ1-1|TRBV5-1|19|TRBD1
TGCGCCAGCAGCTTGCTTCCTCCGGGACAGGGGTTCGTGAACACTGAAGCTTTCTTT
CASSLLPPGQGFVNTEAFF
>-|TRBJ2-5|TRBV24-1|13|TRBD1
TGTGCCACGGGCGGACAGGTCCAAGAGACCCAGTACTTC
CATGGQVQETQYF
>-|TRBJ2-7|TRBV5-1|14|TRBD1
TGCGCCAGCAGCTTACAGGGGGCGCTGAACGAGCAGTACTTC
CASSLQGALNEQYF
>-|TRBJ2-1|TRBV19|17|-
TGTGCCAGTAGTAAAGGGGATTCGCGGGCCGTGACCAATGAGCAGTTCTTC
CASSKGDSRAVTNEQFF